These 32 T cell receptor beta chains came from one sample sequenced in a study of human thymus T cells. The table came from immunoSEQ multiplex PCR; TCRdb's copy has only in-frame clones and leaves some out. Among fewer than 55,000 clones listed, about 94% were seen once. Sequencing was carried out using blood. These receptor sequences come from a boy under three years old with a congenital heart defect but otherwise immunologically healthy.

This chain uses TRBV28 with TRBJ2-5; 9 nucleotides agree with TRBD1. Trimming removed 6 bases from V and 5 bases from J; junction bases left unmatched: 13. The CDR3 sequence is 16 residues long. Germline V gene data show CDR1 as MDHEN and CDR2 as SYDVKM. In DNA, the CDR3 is TGTGCCAGCAGGTCCCCACTCCTACAGGGGGCGGAGACCCAGTACTTC. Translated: CASRSPLLQGAETQYF.

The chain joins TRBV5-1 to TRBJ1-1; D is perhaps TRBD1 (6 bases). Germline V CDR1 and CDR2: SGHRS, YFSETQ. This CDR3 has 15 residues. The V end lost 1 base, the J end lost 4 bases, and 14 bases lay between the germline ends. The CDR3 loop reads CASSLTGRGGTEAFF. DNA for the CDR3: TGCGCCAGCAGCTTGACGGGCAGGGGAGGCACTGAAGCTTTCTTT.

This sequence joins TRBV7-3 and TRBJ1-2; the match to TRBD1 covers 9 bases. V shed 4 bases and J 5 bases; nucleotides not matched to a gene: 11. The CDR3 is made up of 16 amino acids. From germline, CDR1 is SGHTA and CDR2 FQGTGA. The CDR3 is CASSSSGTGRFYGYTF. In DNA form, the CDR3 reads TGTGCCAGCAGCTCTTCCGGGACAGGGCGATTTTATGGCTACACCTTC.

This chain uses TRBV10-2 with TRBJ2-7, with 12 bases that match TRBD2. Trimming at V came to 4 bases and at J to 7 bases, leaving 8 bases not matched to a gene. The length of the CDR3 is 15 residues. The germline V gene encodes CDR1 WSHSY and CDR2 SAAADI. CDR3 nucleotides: TGCGCCAGCAGTGTATCTAGCGGGGGGGCGGGAGAGCAGTACTTC. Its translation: CASSVSSGGAGEQYF.

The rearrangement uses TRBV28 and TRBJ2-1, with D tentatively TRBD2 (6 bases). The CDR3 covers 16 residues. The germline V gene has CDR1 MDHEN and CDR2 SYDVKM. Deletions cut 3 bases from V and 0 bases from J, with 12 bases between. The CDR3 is CASSFGDWSSYNEQFF. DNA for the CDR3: TGTGCCAGCAGTTTCGGGGACTGGAGCTCCTACAATGAGCAGTTCTTC.

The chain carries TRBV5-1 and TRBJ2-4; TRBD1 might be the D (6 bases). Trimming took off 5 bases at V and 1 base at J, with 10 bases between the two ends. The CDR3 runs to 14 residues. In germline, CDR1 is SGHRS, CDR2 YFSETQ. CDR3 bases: TGCGCCAGCAGTTTCGACAGGGCCAAAAACATTCAGTACTTC. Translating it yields CASSFDRAKNIQYF.

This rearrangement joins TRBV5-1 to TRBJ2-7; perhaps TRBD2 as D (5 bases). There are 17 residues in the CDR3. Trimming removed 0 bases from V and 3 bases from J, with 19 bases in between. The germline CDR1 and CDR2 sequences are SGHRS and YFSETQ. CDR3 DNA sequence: TGCGCCAGCAGCTTGGCCGGGAAGGGCCCCACTTTCTACGAGCAGTACTTC. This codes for CASSLAGKGPTFYEQYF.

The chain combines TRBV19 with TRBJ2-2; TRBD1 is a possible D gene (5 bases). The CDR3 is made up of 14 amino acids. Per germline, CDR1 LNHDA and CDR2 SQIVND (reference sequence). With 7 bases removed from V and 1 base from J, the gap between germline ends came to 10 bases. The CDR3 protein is CASNRQLNTGELFF. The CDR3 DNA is TGTGCCAGTAACAGGCAGTTGAACACCGGGGAGCTGTTTTTT.

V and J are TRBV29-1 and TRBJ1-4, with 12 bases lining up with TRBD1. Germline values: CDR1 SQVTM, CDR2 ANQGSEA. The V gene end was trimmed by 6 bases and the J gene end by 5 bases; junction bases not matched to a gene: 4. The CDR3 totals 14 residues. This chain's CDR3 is CSVRDRGRNEKLFF. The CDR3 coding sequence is TGCAGCGTCCGGGACAGGGGGCGGAATGAAAAACTGTTTTTT. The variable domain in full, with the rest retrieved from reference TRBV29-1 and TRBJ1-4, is SAVISQKPSRDICQRGTSLTIQCQVDSQVTMMFWYRQQPGQSLTLIATANQGSEATYESGFVIDKFPISRPNLTFSTLTVSNMSPEDSSIYLCSVRDRGRNEKLFFGSGTQLSVL.

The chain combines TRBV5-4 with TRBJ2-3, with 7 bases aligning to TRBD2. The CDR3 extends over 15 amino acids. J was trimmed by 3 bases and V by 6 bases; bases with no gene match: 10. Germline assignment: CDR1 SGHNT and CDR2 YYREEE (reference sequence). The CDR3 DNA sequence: TGTGCCAGCACCCTGCCTGGGGGGGGGACAGATACGCAGTATTTT. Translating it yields CASTLPGGGTDTQYF.

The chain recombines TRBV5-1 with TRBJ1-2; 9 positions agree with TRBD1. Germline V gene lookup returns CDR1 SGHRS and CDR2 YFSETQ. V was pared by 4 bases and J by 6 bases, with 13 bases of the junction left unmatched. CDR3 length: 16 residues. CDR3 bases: TGCGCCAGCAGCCCCCTACGGGACAGGGAAGAGAATGGCTACACCTTC. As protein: CASSPLRDREENGYTF.

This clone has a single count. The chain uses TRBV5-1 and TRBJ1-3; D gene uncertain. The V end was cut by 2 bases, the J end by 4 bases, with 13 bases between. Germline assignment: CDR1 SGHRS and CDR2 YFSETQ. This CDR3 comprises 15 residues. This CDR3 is CASSFSGPPGNTIYF. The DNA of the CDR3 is TGCGCCAGCAGCTTCTCCGGACCACCCGGAAACACCATATATTTT.

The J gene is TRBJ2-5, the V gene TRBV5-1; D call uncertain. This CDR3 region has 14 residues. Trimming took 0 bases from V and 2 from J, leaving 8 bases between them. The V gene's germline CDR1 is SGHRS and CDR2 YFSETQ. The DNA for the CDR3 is TGCGCCAGCAGCTTGGTAGTCAGTCAAGAGACCCAGTACTTC. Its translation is CASSLVVSQETQYF. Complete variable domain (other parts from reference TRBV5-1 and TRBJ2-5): KAGVTQTPRYLIKTRGQQVTLSCSPISGHRSVSWYQQTPGQGLQFLFEYFSETQRNKGNFPGRFSGRQFSNSRSEMNVSTLELGDSALYLCASSLVVSQETQYFGPGTRLLVL.

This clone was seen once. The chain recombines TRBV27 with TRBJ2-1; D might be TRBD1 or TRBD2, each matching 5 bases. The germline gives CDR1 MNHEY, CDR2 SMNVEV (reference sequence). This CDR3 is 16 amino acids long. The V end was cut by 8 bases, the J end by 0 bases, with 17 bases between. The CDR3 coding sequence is TGTGCCAGCGCATATACATGGGGGACCTCCTACAATGAGCAGTTCTTC. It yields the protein CASAYTWGTSYNEQFF.

The chain's CDR3 is CASSLDRAYEQYF. CDR3 bases: TGTGCCAGCAGCTTAGACAGGGCCTACGAGCAGTACTTC. This chain links TRBV11-2 with TRBJ2-7; D is possibly TRBD1 (5 bases). Germline V gene data show CDR1 as SGHAT and CDR2 as FQNNGV. The V and J ends lost 0 bases and 2 bases respectively, with 5 bases between them. The CDR3 is made up of 13 amino acids.

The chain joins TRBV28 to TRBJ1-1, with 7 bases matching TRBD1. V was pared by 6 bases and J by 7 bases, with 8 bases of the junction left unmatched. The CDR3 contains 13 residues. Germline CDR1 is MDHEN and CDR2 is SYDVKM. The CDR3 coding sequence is TGTGCCAGCAGCCGTTCAACAGGGGTTGAAGCTTTCTTT. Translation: CASSRSTGVEAFF. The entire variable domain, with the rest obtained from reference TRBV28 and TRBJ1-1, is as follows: DVKVTQSSRYLVKRTGEKVFLECVQDMDHENMFWYRQDPGLGLRLIYFSYDVKMKEKGDIPEGYSVSREKKERFSLILESASTNQTSMYLCASSRSTGVEAFFGQGTRLTVV.

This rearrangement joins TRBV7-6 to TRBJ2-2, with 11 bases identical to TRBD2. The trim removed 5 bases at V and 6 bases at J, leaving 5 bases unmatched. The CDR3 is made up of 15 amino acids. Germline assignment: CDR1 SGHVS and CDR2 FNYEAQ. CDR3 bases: TGTGCCAGCAGCCCCTCGGGACTAGCGGCCGGGGAGCTGTTTTTT. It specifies CASSPSGLAAGELFF.

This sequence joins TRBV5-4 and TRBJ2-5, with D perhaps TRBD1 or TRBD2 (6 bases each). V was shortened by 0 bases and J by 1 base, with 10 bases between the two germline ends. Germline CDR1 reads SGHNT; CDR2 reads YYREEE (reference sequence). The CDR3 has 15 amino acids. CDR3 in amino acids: CASSLARGRQETQYF. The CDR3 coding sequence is TGTGCCAGCAGCTTGGCCCGGGGGCGCCAAGAGACCCAGTACTTC.

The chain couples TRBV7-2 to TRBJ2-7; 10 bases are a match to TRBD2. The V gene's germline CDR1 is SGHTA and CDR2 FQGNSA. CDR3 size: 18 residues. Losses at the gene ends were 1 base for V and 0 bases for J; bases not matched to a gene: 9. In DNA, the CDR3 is TGTGCCAGCAGCTTAGTCGGAGCGGGGGGGGCCAGCTCCTACGAGCAGTACTTC. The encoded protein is CASSLVGAGGASSYEQYF. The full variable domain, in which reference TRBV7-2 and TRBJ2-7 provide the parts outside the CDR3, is GAGVSQSPSNKVTEKGKDVELRCDPISGHTALYWYRQSLGQGLEFLIYFQGNSAPDKSGLPSDRFSAERTGGSVSTLTIQRTQQEDSAVYLCASSLVGAGGASSYEQYFGPGTRLTVT.

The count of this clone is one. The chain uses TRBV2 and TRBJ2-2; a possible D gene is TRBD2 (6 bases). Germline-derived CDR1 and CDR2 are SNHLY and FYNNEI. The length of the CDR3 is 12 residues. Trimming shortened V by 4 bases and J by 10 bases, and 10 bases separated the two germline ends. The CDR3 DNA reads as TGTGCCAGCAGTGTCGGGAGACAGGAGCTGTTTTTT. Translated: CASSVGRQELFF. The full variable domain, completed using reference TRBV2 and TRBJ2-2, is EPEVTQTPSHQVTQMGQEVILRCVPISNHLYFYWYRQILGQKVEFLVSFYNNEISEKSEIFDDQFSVERPDGSNFTLKIRSTKLEDSAMYFCASSVGRQELFFGEGSRLTVL.

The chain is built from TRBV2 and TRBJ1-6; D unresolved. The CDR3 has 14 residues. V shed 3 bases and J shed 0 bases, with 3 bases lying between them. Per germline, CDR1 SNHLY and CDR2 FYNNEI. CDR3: CASSDASYNSPLHF. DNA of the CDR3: TGTGCCAGCAGTGATGCCTCCTATAATTCACCCCTCCACTTT. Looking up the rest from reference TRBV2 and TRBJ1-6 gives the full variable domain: EPEVTQTPSHQVTQMGQEVILRCVPISNHLYFYWYRQILGQKVEFLVSFYNNEISEKSEIFDDQFSVERPDGSNFTLKIRSTKLEDSAMYFCASSDASYNSPLHFGNGTRLTVT.

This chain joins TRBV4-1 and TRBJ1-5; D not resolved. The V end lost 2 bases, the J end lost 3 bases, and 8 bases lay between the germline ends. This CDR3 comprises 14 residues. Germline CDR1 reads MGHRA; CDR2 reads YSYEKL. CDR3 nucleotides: TGCGCCAGCAGCCAATACAACGTCAATCAGCCCCAGCATTTT. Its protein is CASSQYNVNQPQHF.

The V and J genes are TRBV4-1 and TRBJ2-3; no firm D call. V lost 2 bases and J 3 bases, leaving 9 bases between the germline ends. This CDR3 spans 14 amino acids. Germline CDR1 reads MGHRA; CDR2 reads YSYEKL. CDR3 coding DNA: TGCGCCAGCAGCCAAATGGGTCCGACAGATACGCAGTATTTT. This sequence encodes CASSQMGPTDTQYF.

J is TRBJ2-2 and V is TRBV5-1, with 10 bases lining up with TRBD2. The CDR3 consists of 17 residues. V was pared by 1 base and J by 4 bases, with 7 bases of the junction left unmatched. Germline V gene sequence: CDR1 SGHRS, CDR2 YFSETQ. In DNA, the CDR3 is TGCGCCAGCAGCTTGCCGAAGCGGGGGGGCGCCACCGGGGAGCTGTTTTTT. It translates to CASSLPKRGGATGELFF.

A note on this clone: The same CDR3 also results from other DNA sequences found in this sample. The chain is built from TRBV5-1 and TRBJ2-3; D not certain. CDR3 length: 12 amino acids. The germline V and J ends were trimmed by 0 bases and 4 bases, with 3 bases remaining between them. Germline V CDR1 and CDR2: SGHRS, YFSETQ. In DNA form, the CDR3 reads TGCGCCAGCAGCTTGGGAGCAGATACGCAGTATTTT. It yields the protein CASSLGADTQYF. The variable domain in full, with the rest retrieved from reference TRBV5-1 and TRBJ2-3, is KAGVTQTPRYLIKTRGQQVTLSCSPISGHRSVSWYQQTPGQGLQFLFEYFSETQRNKGNFPGRFSGRQFSNSRSEMNVSTLELGDSALYLCASSLGADTQYFGPGTRLTVL.

CDR3 protein: CASSYKPLTSWGAGGELFF. In nucleotides, the CDR3 is TGTGCCAGCAGCTATAAACCCCTCACTAGTTGGGGGGCTGGTGGGGAGCTGTTTTTT. V gene TRBV13 combines with J gene TRBJ2-2; D assignment may be TRBD1 or TRBD2 (6 bases each). The CDR3 has 19 amino acids. The germline CDR1 and CDR2 sequences are PRHDT and FYEKMQ (reference sequence). Trimming left V 4 bases short and J 8 bases short, with 29 bases between.

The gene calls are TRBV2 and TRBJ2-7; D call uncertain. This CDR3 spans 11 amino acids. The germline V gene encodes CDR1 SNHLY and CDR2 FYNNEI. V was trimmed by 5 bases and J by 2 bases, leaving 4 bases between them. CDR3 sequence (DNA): TGTGCCAGCAGTTTCGCCTACGAGCAGTACTTC. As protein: CASSFAYEQYF.

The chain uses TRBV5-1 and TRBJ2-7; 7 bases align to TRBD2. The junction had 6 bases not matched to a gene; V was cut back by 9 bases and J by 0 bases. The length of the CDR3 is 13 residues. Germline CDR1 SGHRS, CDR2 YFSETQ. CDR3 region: CATRSGDSYEQYF. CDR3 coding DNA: TGCGCCACCCGGAGCGGGGACTCCTACGAGCAGTACTTC.

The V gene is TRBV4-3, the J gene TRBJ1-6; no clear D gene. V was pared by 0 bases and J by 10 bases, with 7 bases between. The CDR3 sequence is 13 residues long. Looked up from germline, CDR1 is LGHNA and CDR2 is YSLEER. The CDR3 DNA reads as TGCGCCAGCAGCCAAGATGGATTGTCACCCCTCCACTTT. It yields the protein CASSQDGLSPLHF.

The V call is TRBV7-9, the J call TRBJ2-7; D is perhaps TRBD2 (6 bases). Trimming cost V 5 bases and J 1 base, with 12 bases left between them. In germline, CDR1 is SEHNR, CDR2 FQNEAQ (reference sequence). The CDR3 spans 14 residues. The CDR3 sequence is CASSPGGFSYEQYF. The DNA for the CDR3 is TGTGCCAGCAGCCCCGGGGGTTTTTCCTACGAGCAGTACTTC.

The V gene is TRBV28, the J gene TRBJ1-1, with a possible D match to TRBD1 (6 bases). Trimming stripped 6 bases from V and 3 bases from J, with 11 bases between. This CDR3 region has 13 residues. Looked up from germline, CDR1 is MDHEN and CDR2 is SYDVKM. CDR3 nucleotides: TGTGCCAGCAGGGAACAGGGTTACACTGAAGCTTTCTTT. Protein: CASREQGYTEAFF. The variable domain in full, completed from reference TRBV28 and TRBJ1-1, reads DVKVTQSSRYLVKRTGEKVFLECVQDMDHENMFWYRQDPGLGLRLIYFSYDVKMKEKGDIPEGYSVSREKKERFSLILESASTNQTSMYLCASREQGYTEAFFGQGTRLTVV.

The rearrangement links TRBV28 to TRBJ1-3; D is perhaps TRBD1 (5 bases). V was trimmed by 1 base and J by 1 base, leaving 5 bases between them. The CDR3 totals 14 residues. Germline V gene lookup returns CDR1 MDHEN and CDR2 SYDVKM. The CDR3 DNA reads TGTGCCAGCAGTTTATCAGGGTCTGGAAACACCATATATTTT. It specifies CASSLSGSGNTIYF.